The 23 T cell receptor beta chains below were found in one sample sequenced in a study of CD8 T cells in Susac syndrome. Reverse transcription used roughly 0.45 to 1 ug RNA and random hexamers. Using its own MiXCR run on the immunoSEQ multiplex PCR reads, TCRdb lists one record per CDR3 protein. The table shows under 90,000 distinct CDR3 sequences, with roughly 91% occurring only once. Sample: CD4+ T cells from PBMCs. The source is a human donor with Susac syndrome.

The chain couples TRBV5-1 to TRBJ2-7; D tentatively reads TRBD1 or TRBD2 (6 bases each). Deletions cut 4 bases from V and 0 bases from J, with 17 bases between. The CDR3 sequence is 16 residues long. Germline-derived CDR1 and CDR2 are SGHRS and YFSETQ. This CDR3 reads CASSPGARGLSYEQYF. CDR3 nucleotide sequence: TGCGCCAGCAGCCCGGGGGCCCGGGGGCTCTCCTACGAGCAGTACTTC. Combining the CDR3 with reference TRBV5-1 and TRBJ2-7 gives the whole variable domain KAGVTQTPRYLIKTRGQQVTLSCSPISGHRSVSWYQQTPGQGLQFLFEYFSETQRNKGNFPGRFSGRQFSNSRSEMNVSTLELGDSALYLCASSPGARGLSYEQYFGPGTRLTVT.

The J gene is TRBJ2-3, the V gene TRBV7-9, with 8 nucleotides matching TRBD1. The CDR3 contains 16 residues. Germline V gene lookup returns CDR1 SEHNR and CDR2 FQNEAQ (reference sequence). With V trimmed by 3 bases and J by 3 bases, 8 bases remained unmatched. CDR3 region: CASSLGTGLPTDTQYF. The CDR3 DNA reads TGTGCCAGCAGCTTGGGGACAGGCCTCCCTACAGATACGCAGTATTTT.

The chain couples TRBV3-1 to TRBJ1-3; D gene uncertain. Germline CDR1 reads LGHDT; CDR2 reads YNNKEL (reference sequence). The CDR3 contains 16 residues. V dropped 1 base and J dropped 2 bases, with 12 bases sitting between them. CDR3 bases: TGTGCCAGCAGCCAAGGAAAACAGTCCCCTGGAAACACCATATATTTT. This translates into CASSQGKQSPGNTIYF.

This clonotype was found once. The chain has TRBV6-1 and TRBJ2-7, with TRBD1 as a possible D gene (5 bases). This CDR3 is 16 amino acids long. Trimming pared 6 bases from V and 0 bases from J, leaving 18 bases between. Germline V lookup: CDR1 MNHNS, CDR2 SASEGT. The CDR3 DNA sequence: TGTGCCAGCAGCCAGCTATCCGGCAGGGCCTCCTACGAGCAGTACTTC. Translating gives CASSQLSGRASYEQYF.

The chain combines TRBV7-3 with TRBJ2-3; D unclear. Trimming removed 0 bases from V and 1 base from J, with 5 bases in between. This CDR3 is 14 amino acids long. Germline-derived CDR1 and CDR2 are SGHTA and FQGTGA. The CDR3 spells CASSLTKGTDTQYF. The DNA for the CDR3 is TGTGCCAGCAGCTTAACCAAGGGCACAGATACGCAGTATTTT.

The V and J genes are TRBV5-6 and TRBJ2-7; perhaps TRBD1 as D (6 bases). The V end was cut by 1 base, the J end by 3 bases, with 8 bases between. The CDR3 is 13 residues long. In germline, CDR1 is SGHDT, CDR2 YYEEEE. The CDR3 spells CASSLPGVYEQYF. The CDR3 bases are TGTGCCAGCAGCTTGCCAGGGGTCTACGAGCAGTACTTC. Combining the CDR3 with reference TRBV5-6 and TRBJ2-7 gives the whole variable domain DAGVTQSPTHLIKTRGQQVTLRCSPKSGHDTVSWYQQALGQGPQFIFQYYEEEERQRGNFPDRFSGHQFPNYSSELNVNALLLGDSALYLCASSLPGVYEQYFGPGTRLTVT.

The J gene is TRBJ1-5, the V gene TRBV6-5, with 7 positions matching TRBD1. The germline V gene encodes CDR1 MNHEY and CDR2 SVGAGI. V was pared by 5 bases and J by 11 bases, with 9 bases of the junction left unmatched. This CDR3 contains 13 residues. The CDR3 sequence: CASSRDSTRSQHF. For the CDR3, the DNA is TGTGCCAGCAGTCGGGACAGCACTCGGTCCCAGCATTTT.

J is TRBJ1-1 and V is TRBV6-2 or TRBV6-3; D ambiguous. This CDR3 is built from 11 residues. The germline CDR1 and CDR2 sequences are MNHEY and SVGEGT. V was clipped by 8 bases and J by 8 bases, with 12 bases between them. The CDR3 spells CASGRQLEAFF. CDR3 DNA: TGTGCCAGCGGCAGGCAGCTAGAAGCTTTCTTT.

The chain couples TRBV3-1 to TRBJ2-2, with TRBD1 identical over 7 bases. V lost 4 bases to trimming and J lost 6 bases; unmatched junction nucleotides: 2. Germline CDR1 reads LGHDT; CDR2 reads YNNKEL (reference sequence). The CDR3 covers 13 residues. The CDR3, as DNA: TGTGCCAGCAGCCGAGACAGGGCCGGGGAGCTGTTTTTT. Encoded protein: CASSRDRAGELFF.

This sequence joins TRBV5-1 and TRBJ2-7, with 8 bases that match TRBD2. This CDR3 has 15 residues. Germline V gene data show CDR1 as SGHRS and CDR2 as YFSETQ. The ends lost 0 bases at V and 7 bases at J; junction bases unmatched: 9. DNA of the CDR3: TGCGCCAGCAGCTTGGAAGGGCGGGAGGCTCGGGAGCAGTACTTC. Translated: CASSLEGREAREQYF.

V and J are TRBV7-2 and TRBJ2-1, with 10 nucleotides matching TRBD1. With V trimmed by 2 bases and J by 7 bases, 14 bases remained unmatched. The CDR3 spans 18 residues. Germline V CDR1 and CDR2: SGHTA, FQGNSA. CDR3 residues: CASSLWASGTGVSNEQFF. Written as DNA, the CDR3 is TGTGCCAGCAGCTTATGGGCCTCCGGGACAGGGGTTTCGAATGAGCAGTTCTTC.

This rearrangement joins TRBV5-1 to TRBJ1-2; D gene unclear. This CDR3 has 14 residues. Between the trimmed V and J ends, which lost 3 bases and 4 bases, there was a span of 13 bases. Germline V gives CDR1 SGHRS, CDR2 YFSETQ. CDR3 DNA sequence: TGCGCCAGCAGCTACTCCTCTAACTTCTATGGCTACACCTTC. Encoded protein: CASSYSSNFYGYTF.

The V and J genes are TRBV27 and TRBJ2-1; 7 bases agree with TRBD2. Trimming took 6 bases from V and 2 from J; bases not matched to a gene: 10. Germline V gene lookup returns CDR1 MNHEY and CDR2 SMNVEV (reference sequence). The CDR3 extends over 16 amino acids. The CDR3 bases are TGTGCCAGCAGCCTGCGTGGAGCGGGGCCCTACAATGAGCAGTTCTTC. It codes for CASSLRGAGPYNEQFF.

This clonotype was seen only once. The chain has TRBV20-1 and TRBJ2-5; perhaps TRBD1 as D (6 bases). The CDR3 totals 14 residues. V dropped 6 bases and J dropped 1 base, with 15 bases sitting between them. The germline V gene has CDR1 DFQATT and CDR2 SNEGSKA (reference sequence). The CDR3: CSAVPGHVQETQYF. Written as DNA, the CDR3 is TGCAGTGCCGTCCCGGGACATGTCCAAGAGACCCAGTACTTC.

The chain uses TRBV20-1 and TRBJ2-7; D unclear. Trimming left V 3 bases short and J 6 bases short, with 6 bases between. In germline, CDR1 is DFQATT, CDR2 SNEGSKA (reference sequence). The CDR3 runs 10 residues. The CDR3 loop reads CSASRGEQYF. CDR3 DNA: TGCAGTGCTAGTCGTGGCGAGCAGTACTTC.

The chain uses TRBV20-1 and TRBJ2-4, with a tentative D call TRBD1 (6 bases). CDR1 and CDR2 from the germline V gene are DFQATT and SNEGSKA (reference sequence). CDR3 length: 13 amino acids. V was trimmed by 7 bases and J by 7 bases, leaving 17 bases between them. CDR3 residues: CSVGGQGGNIQYF. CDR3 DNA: TGCAGTGTAGGGGGACAAGGCGGGAACATTCAGTACTTC.

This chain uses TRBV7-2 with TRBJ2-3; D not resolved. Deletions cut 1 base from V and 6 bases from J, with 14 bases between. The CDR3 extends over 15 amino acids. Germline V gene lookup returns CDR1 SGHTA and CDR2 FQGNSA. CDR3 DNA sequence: TGTGCCAGCAGCTTAGACGGCCTTAGGACCGATACGCAGTATTTT. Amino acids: CASSLDGLRTDTQYF.

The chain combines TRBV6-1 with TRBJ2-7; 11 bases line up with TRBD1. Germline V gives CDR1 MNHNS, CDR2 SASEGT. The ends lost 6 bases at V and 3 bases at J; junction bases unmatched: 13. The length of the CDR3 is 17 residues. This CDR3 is CASSPYGTGGLGYEQYF. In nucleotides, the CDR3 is TGTGCCAGCAGCCCTTATGGGACAGGGGGTTTAGGCTACGAGCAGTACTTC.

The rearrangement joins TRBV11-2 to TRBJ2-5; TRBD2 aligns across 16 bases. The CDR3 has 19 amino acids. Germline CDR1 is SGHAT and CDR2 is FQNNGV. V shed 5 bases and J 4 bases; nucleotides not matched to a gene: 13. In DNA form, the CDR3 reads TGTGCCAGCAGCGCCCGACCCTCGGGACTAGCGGGGGGGCGAGAGACCCAGTACTTC. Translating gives CASSARPSGLAGGRETQYF.

The CDR3 region has the DNA TGTGCCAGCAGTTTTTCTAGCGGCGGAGATACGCAGTATTTT. Residues: CASSFSSGGDTQYF. V is TRBV12-3 or TRBV12-4 and J is TRBJ2-3; TRBD2 agrees at 7 bases. Trimming removed 3 bases from V and 5 bases from J; junction bases left unmatched: 5. This CDR3 has 14 amino acids.

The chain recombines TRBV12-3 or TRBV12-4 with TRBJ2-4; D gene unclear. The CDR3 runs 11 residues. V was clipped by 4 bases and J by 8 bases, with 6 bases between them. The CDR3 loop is CASSYEDIQYF. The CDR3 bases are TGTGCCAGCAGTTACGAAGACATTCAGTACTTC.

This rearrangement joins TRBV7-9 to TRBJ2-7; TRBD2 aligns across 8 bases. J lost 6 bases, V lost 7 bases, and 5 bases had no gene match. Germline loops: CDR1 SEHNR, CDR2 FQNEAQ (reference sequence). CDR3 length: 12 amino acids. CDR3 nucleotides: TGTGCCAGCACCCCGACTAGCGCCGAGCAGTACTTC. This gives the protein CASTPTSAEQYF.

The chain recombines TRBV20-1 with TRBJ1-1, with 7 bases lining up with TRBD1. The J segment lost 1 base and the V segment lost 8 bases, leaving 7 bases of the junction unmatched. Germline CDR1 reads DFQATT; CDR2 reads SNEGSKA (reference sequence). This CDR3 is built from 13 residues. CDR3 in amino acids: CSTRQGRNTEAFF. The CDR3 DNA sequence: TGCAGTACCCGACAGGGTAGGAACACTGAAGCTTTCTTT.